These 10 T cell receptor beta chains originate from one sample sequenced in a study of T cell clones after liver transplantation. TCRdb keeps only in-frame clones here, not all; method: immunoSEQ multiplex PCR. Of roughly 100,000 clones in the sample, approximately 79% were seen once. Source: CD4+ T cells from blood, taken around 50 months after liver transplant. These receptors came from a human patient who received a liver transplant. Some T cells may have originated in the graft donor.

The V gene is TRBV5-6, the J gene TRBJ1-6; 7 bases are a match to TRBD1. The germline V gene encodes CDR1 SGHDT and CDR2 YYEEEE. V lost 2 bases, J lost 7 bases, and 3 bases stayed unmatched. This CDR3 comprises 14 residues. CDR3 nucleotide sequence: TGTGCCAGCAGCTTCAGGGGGGGGAATTCACCCCTCCACTTT. Translating gives CASSFRGGNSPLHF.

CDR3 bases: TGTGCCAGCAGCCCTCGGGGAGCGGGAGGACTGGGGGCCCAGTACTTC. Its translation is CASSPRGAGGLGAQYF. The gene calls are TRBV5-4 and TRBJ2-5, with 9 nucleotides matching TRBD2. There are 16 residues in the CDR3. V lost 4 bases to trimming and J lost 9 bases; unmatched junction nucleotides: 16. Germline CDR1 reads SGHNT; CDR2 reads YYREEE (reference sequence).

V gene TRBV19 combines with J gene TRBJ1-5; D not certain. Trimming took off 3 bases at V and 7 bases at J, with 10 bases between the two ends. CDR1 is LNHDA and CDR2 is SQIVND in the germline V gene (reference sequence). The CDR3 is 13 amino acids. The CDR3 coding sequence is TGTGCCAGTAGTATCCTTGGGCGGCAGCCCCAGCATTTT. As protein: CASSILGRQPQHF. The full variable domain, with the rest looked up from reference TRBV19 and TRBJ1-5, is DGGITQSPKYLFRKEGQNVTLSCEQNLNHDAMYWYRQDPGQGLRLIYYSQIVNDFQKGDIAEGYSVSREKKESFPLTVTSAQKNPTAFYLCASSILGRQPQHFGDGTRLSIL.

The rearrangement links TRBV7-8 to TRBJ1-1; TRBD1 is a possible D gene (5 bases). This CDR3 is 13 amino acids long. Trimming removed 5 bases at V and 6 bases at J, with 13 bases between. Germline values: CDR1 SGHVS, CDR2 FQNEAQ. CDR3 residues: CASSTKGSAEAFF. CDR3 nucleotide sequence: TGTGCCAGCAGCACCAAGGGGTCGGCTGAAGCTTTCTTT.

The V gene is TRBV18, the J gene TRBJ1-3; D is ambiguous. V was pared by 4 bases and J by 0 bases, with 10 bases between. The CDR3 runs to 15 residues. Germline V gene sequence: CDR1 KGHSH, CDR2 LQKENI. CDR3 loop: CASSLRQSSGNTIYF. The CDR3 region has the DNA TGTGCCAGCTCACTACGGCAGAGCTCTGGAAACACCATATATTTT. Combining the CDR3 with reference TRBV18 and TRBJ1-3 gives the whole variable domain NAGVMQNPRHLVRRRGQEARLRCSPMKGHSHVYWYRQLPEEGLKFMVYLQKENIIDESGMPKERFSAEFPKEGPSILRIQQVVRGDSAAYFCASSLRQSSGNTIYFGEGSWLTVV.

This clone occurred once. The chain couples TRBV7-9 to TRBJ2-1, with a tentative D call TRBD2 (5 bases). Germline V lookup: CDR1 SEHNR, CDR2 FQNEAQ (reference sequence). V lost 6 bases to trimming and J lost 0 bases, with 9 bases between them. The CDR3 sequence is 14 residues long. CDR3 DNA sequence: TGTGCCAGCAGGGTCCGGGACTCCTACAATGAGCAGTTCTTC. This codes for CASRVRDSYNEQFF.

As for this clone: One end of the junction fails to match germline, which may point to a read error. The chain uses TRBV7-8 and TRBJ1-2, with D possibly being TRBD1 (5 bases). Germline V lookup: CDR1 SGHVS, CDR2 FQNEAQ. The CDR3 spans 12 residues. In DNA form, the CDR3 reads TGTGCCAGCAGCTCCTGGGACGGGACCACCGCCTTC. This gives the protein CASSSWDGTTAF. Using reference TRBV7-8 and TRBJ1-2 for the parts outside the CDR3, the full variable domain is GAGVSQSPRYKVAKRGQDVALRCDPISGHVSLFWYQQALGQGPEFLTYFQNEAQLDKSGLPSDRFFAERPEGSVSTLKIQRTQQEDSAVYLCASSSWDGTTAFGSGTRLTVV.

This rearrangement joins TRBV28 to TRBJ2-1; 10 bases match TRBD2. The CDR3 length is 15 residues. V lost 5 bases to trimming and J lost 7 bases; unmatched junction nucleotides: 8. Looked up from germline, CDR1 is MDHEN and CDR2 is SYDVKM. The CDR3 DNA reads as TGTGCCAGCAGTCAAAATAGCGGGGGGAAAAATGAGCAGTTCTTC. Amino acids: CASSQNSGGKNEQFF.

This rearrangement joins TRBV11-2 to TRBJ1-1, with no clear D. Germline values: CDR1 SGHAT, CDR2 FQNNGV. The CDR3 consists of 15 residues. The V end lost 5 bases, the J end lost 1 base, and 14 bases lay between the germline ends. The CDR3 sequence: CASSPRPTTNTEAFF. CDR3 bases: TGTGCCAGCAGCCCGAGGCCCACGACGAACACTGAAGCTTTCTTT. The entire variable domain, with the rest obtained from reference TRBV11-2 and TRBJ1-1, is as follows: EAGVAQSPRYKIIEKRQSVAFWCNPISGHATLYWYQQILGQGPKLLIQFQNNGVVDDSQLPKDRFSAERLKGVDSTLKIQPAKLEDSAVYLCASSPRPTTNTEAFFGQGTRLTVV.

This clone was counted a few times. The chain employs TRBV21-1 and TRBJ1-1. TRBV21-1 is designated a pseudogene. The CDR3 contains 16 residues. This CDR3 is CASSKRAPDLNTEAFF. The CDR3 DNA reads TGTGCCAGCAGCAAAAGGGCCCCAGACCTTAACACTGAAGCTTTCTTT.